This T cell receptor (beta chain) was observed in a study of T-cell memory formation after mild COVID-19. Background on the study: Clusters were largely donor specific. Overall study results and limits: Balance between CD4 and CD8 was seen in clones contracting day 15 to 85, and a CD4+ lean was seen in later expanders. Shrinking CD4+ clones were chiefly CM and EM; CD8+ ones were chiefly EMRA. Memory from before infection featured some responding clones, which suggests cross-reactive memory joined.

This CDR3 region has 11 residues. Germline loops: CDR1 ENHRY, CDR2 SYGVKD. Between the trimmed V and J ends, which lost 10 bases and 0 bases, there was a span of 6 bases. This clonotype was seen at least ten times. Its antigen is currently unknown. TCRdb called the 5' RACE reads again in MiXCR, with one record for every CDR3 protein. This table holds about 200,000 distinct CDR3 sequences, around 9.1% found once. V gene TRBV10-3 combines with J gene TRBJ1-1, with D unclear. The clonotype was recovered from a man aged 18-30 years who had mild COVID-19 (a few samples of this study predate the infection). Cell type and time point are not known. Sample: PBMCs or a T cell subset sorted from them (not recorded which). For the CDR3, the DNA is TGTGCCACCCAGATGAACACTGAAGCTTTCTTT. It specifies CATQMNTEAFF.